This is a list of T cell receptor beta chains from one sample in a study of early T cells in non-severe SARS-CoV-2 infection. MiXCR was run by TCRdb on the 5' RACE reads, yielding one entry per CDR3 protein. The sample has approximately 79,000 distinct CDR3 sequences, roughly 13% seen once. The sample consisted of whole blood. The receptor source for this set is an adult who was a healthcare worker with PCR-confirmed SARS-CoV-2 infection or an uninfected control (not recorded which). Each CDR3 is given with its conserved first and last residue. Each record gives: V gene, clone size, J gene, D gene, CDR3 DNA, CDR3 protein. D genes are given only for firm matches. Clone size appears in some rows only: once, few, many, or a class for an expanded clone.

TRBV11-2	NA	TRBJ2-3	NA	TGTGCCAGCAGTAATAGGGAGCAAGATACGCAGTATTTT	CASSNREQDTQYF
TRBV4-3	NA	TRBJ2-1	NA	TGCGCCAGCAGCCAAGCTGGAGGGAATGAGCAGTTCTTC	CASSQAGGNEQFF
TRBV2	many	TRBJ1-4	TRBD1	TGTGCCAGCAGTGAAACGGGACAGATTAATGAAAAACTGTTTTTT	CASSETGQINEKLFF
TRBV5-1	few	TRBJ1-4	NA	TGCGCCAGCAGCTACGGGGGACCGGCGGAAAAACTGTTTTTT	CASSYGGPAEKLFF
TRBV7-2	many	TRBJ1-5	TRBD1	TGTGCCAGCAGCTTAGGGGCAGGGGGTTATCAGCCCCAGCATTTT	CASSLGAGGYQPQHF
TRBV7-9	NA	TRBJ2-7	NA	TGTGCCAGCACGAGTGAAGAAAGCTCCTACGAGCAGTACTTC	CASTSEESSYEQYF
TRBV28	once	TRBJ2-7	NA	TGTGCCAGCAGAAAGACGGGTGACCGGGAGCAGTACTTC	CASRKTGDREQYF
TRBV6-2/TRBV6-3	many	TRBJ1-1	TRBD1	TGTGCCAGCAGTACGTTCACAGGGGATCGGATGAACACTGAAGCTTTCTTT	CASSTFTGDRMNTEAFF
TRBV28	many	TRBJ2-7	NA	TGTGCCAGCAGTTTAACGATGGAGGTTAGCCCCTTAGAGCAGTACTTC	CASSLTMEVSPLEQYF
TRBV5-1	NA	TRBJ1-1	TRBD1	TGCGCCAGCAGCTTGCGACAGGGAGGCGTGGGGACTGAAGCTTTCTTT	CASSLRQGGVGTEAFF
TRBV14	NA	TRBJ2-1	NA	TGTGCCAGCAGCCAAGTGAGGAATGAGCAGTTCTTC	CASSQVRNEQFF
TRBV7-2	many	TRBJ2-7	TRBD1	TGTGCCAGCAGCCTGGGACAGATCTACGAGCAGTACTTC	CASSLGQIYEQYF
TRBV28	few	TRBJ2-3	TRBD2	TGTGCCAGCAGTCCATTAGCGGGCCGCACAGATACGCAGTATTTT	CASSPLAGRTDTQYF
TRBV21-1	many	TRBJ2-7	NA	TGTGCCAGCAGCAAAGTACAGGGGAGCTACGAGCAGTACTTC	CASSKVQGSYEQYF
TRBV28	few	TRBJ2-3	TRBD1	TGTGCCAGCAGTGGGGGACAGGGAGATAAAAAGAGCACAGATACGCAGTATTTT	CASSGGQGDKKSTDTQYF
TRBV2	many	TRBJ2-7	NA	TGTGCCAGCGAACGGGGCGGGCAGTACTTC	CASERGGQYF
TRBV7-2	few	TRBJ1-1	NA	TGTGCCAGCAGCTTAGTTACGGGGGCTTACACTGAAGCTTTCTTT	CASSLVTGAYTEAFF
TRBV9	NA	TRBJ1-4	NA	TGTGCCAGCAGCGCGGACGGAGCAACTAATGAAAAACTGTTTTTT	CASSADGATNEKLFF
TRBV4-3	few	TRBJ2-1	TRBD2	TGCGCCAGCAGCCAAGGAGGGACTAGTCGGGTTGAGCAGTTCTTC	CASSQGGTSRVEQFF
TRBV20-1	many	TRBJ1-2	NA	TGCAGTGCTAGAGACCCCGCCGGTCCGACCTTGATCGAAGGCTACACCTTC	CSARDPAGPTLIEGYTF
TRBV20-1	NA	TRBJ2-1	NA	TGCAGTGCTAGAGATCACGCGGGAATCGGTATCCATGAGCAGTTCTTC	CSARDHAGIGIHEQFF
TRBV5-1	few	TRBJ2-4	TRBD1	TGCGCCAGCAGCCTTGGACAGGGCGGAAACATTCAGTACTTC	CASSLGQGGNIQYF
TRBV20-1	many	TRBJ2-1	NA	TGCAGTGCTAGAGATAAGGAACCGGGTGAGCAGTTCTTC	CSARDKEPGEQFF
TRBV28	few	TRBJ1-6	NA	TGTGCCAGCAGTTTCCACCGGGACGGGAATTCACCCCTCCACTTT	CASSFHRDGNSPLHF
TRBV4-1	NA	TRBJ1-2	NA	TGCGCCAGCAGCCAAGGGGGATTTAACTATGGCTACACCTTC	CASSQGGFNYGYTF
TRBV6-2/TRBV6-3	many	TRBJ1-1	NA	TGTGCCAGCAGGCAGATGAACACTGAAGCTTTCTTT	CASRQMNTEAFF
TRBV5-1	many	TRBJ1-6	TRBD1	TGCGCCAGCAGCTTGTCCGGGACAGGGGATAATTCACCCCTCCACTTT	CASSLSGTGDNSPLHF
TRBV12-3/TRBV12-4	few	TRBJ1-1	NA	TGTGCCAGCAGTTTCCAGTACACTGAAGCTTTCTTT	CASSFQYTEAFF
TRBV7-2	NA	TRBJ2-6	NA	TGTGCCAGCAGCTTAATAGGCAGGTACCTCTCTGGGGCCAACGTCCTGACTTTC	CASSLIGRYLSGANVLTF
TRBV7-2	many	TRBJ2-5	NA	TGTGCCAGCAGCCGGGGGCGGAACCAAGAGACCCAGTACTTC	CASSRGRNQETQYF
TRBV5-1	few	TRBJ2-7	NA	TGCGCCAGCATTCCCCAGATCTACGAGCAGTACTTC	CASIPQIYEQYF
TRBV27	many	TRBJ1-1	NA	TGTGCCAGCAGTCCGCTCCGGGACAAACCTTTTGAGGCTTTCTTT	CASSPLRDKPFEAFF
TRBV10-1	many	TRBJ1-3	NA	TGCGCCAGCAGTGAGCCCTCTTATCAGCTCTCTGGAAACACCATATATTTT	CASSEPSYQLSGNTIYF
TRBV4-2	NA	TRBJ1-1	NA	TGTGCCAGCAGCCAAGGAACGACACTGAACACTGAAGCTTTCTTT	CASSQGTTLNTEAFF
TRBV9	few	TRBJ2-7	TRBD2	TGTGCCAGCAGCGTAGGGGGGACTACCTACTACGAGCAGTACTTC	CASSVGGTTYYEQYF
TRBV19	few	TRBJ2-1	NA	TGTGCCAGTAGTATAGCTGGGGTTCGAGGGAGCAGTGTACTCTTC	CASSIAGVRGSSVLF
TRBV18	many	TRBJ2-5	NA	TGTGCCAGCTCACCACCGGAAGAGACCCAGTACTTC	CASSPPEETQYF
TRBV24-1	NA	TRBJ2-1	TRBD2	TGTGCCACCAGGGGGAGGGGAGAATCCTACAATGAGCAGTTCTTC	CATRGRGESYNEQFF
TRBV18	few	TRBJ2-1	NA	TGTGCCAGCTCACCACGTCCCTACAATGAGCAGTTCTTC	CASSPRPYNEQFF
TRBV4-2	NA	TRBJ2-2	NA	TGTGCCAGCAGCCATTGGGGGGCAAGAACCGGGGAGCTGTTTTTT	CASSHWGARTGELFF
TRBV29-1	many	TRBJ2-2	NA	TGCAGCGTTTCTGTGCCGGAAATAAACACCGGGGAGCTGTTTTTT	CSVSVPEINTGELFF
TRBV5-6	few	TRBJ2-7	NA	TGTGCCAGCAGCTCGCGAGGGTCCTACGAGCAGTACTTC	CASSSRGSYEQYF
TRBV3-1	many	TRBJ1-3	NA	TGTGCCAGCAGCCAGGGAAACACCATATATTTT	CASSQGNTIYF
TRBV11-2	many	TRBJ1-1	TRBD1	TGTGCCAGCAGCTTAGGGGACAGAAACACTGAAGCTTTCTTT	CASSLGDRNTEAFF
TRBV12-3/TRBV12-4	NA	TRBJ2-3	TRBD2	TGTGCCAGCAGTTTACTAGCGGGGGCGTATACGCAGTATTTT	CASSLLAGAYTQYF
TRBV28	NA	TRBJ1-2	NA	TGTGCCAGCACCGGGACCCTCCTCGATGGCTACACCTTC	CASTGTLLDGYTF
TRBV29-1	NA	TRBJ1-1	NA	TGCAGTGGCGGGGGGGGCGAGTACACTGAAGCTTTCTTT	CSGGGGEYTEAFF
TRBV27	NA	TRBJ2-7	TRBD2	TGTGCCAGCAGTCTGTATAGCGGGAGGGCTTACGAGCAGTACTTC	CASSLYSGRAYEQYF
TRBV29-1	few	TRBJ1-2	NA	TGCAGCGCAGCCGGGCAGGCTGGCTATGGCTACACCTTC	CSAAGQAGYGYTF
TRBV27	many	TRBJ2-2	NA	TGTGCCAGCAGGCGCGGACAGAACACCGGGGAGCTGTTTTTT	CASRRGQNTGELFF
TRBV5-4	NA	TRBJ2-1	TRBD2	TGTGCCAGCAGCTTGGAACTAGCGTCGGGCGAGCAGTTCTTC	CASSLELASGEQFF
TRBV11-2	NA	TRBJ1-1	NA	TGTGCCAGCAGTCTTCAGGGCCCAGCCGTGACTGAAGCTTTCTTT	CASSLQGPAVTEAFF
TRBV5-1	few	TRBJ2-2	TRBD2	TGCGCCAGCAGCACCGGGACTAGCGGGACGGTCGGGGAGCTGTTTTTT	CASSTGTSGTVGELFF
TRBV7-9	few	TRBJ2-3	TRBD2	TGTGCCAGCAGCCCTGGGACTAGCGGGGGCACAGATACGCAGTATTTT	CASSPGTSGGTDTQYF